What follows are 10 T cell receptor beta chains derived from one specimen sequenced in a study of blood T cell repertoires in COVID-19. The assay was immunoSEQ multiplex PCR, and TCRdb's table has in-frame clones only and misses some. The sample has 70,000 to 100,000 clones, 89% seen once. Sample: peripheral blood. Source of these receptors: a man aged 45-65 years with COVID-19, enrolled during active disease.

V and J are TRBV3-1 (or the pseudogene TRBV3-2) and TRBJ1-6, with D uncertain. Trimming removed 6 bases from V and 0 bases from J, with 6 bases in between. The germline V gene has CDR1 LGHDT and CDR2 YNNKEL (reference sequence). This CDR3 has 14 residues. The CDR3 bases are TGTGCCAGCAGGGGGAGCTCCTATAATTCACCCCTCCACTTT. As protein: CASRGSSYNSPLHF.

This clone showed up just a few times. The rearrangement joins TRBV9 to TRBJ2-1; 7 bases match TRBD2. This CDR3 is 15 amino acids long. V dropped 0 bases and J dropped 6; count of bases not matched to a gene: 6. CDR1 SGDLS and CDR2 YYNGEE come from the germline V gene. The DNA of the CDR3 is TGTGCCAGCAGCGTAGAGTCGGGGGGTCCCAATGAGCAGTTCTTC. It is translated as CASSVESGGPNEQFF.

The V gene is TRBV10-3, the J gene TRBJ1-2; 7 nucleotides align to TRBD1. In germline, CDR1 is ENHRY, CDR2 SYGVKD. V was pared by 4 bases and J by 8 bases, with 4 bases of the junction left unmatched. The CDR3 is made up of 12 amino acids. CDR3 coding DNA: TGTGCCATCAGTGCCACAGGGGAAGGCTACACCTTC. It encodes CAISATGEGYTF.

DNA of the CDR3: TGTGCCAGCAGTTTAAATTGGGCAGGGGGCCCTAACTATGGCTACACCTTC. The encoded protein is CASSLNWAGGPNYGYTF. The chain couples TRBV28 to TRBJ1-2; 8 bases agree with TRBD1. The germline V gene has CDR1 MDHEN and CDR2 SYDVKM. J gave up 0 bases and V 2 bases, and 8 bases lay outside the gene matches. This CDR3 has 17 residues.

The chain is built from TRBV5-5 and TRBJ1-2; tentative D call: TRBD1 (5 bases). The CDR3 spans 14 residues. V lost 6 bases, J lost 6 bases, and 18 bases lay in between. Germline CDR1 reads SGHKS; CDR2 reads YYEKEE (reference sequence). CDR3 region: CASTTPPQGDGYTF. In DNA form, the CDR3 reads TGTGCCAGCACCACTCCCCCCCAGGGTGATGGCTACACCTTC.

The CDR3 DNA reads as TGTGCCAGCAGACCGAACAGGAACACCGGGGAGCTGTTTTTT. Protein product: CASRPNRNTGELFF. This chain connects TRBV27 to TRBJ2-2; D uncertain. The germline gives CDR1 MNHEY, CDR2 SMNVEV (reference sequence). V lost 6 bases, J lost 1 base, and 9 bases lay in between. This CDR3 comprises 14 residues.

This chain connects TRBV3-1 (or the pseudogene TRBV3-2) to TRBJ1-2; TRBD1 is a possible D gene (5 bases). Germline V CDR1 and CDR2: LGHDT, YNNKEL (reference sequence). Trimming removed 0 bases from V and 4 bases from J, with 6 bases in between. The CDR3 has 13 residues. Here the CDR3 reads CASSQDRGYGYTF. The CDR3 bases are TGTGCCAGCAGCCAAGATAGGGGCTATGGCTACACCTTC.

CDR3 bases: TGTGCCAGCAGCCGAGGTCAACTCTCTGGAAACACCATATATTTT. Its protein product is CASSRGQLSGNTIYF. The chain employs TRBV6-5 and TRBJ1-3; D remains ambiguous. CDR3 size: 15 residues. In germline, CDR1 is MNHEY, CDR2 SVGAGI. V was shortened by 6 bases and J by 0 bases, with 12 bases between the two germline ends.

The rearrangement joins TRBV13 to TRBJ1-2; possible D gene TRBD1, 5 bases. The CDR3 contains 17 residues. Germline CDR1 is PRHDT and CDR2 is FYEKMQ (reference sequence). The ends were cut back, 3 bases at V and 8 bases at J, with 25 bases in the middle. For the CDR3, the DNA is TGTGCCAGCAGCTTCCCCGGGGGAAAAGGCCCTAGGGGCGGCTACACCTTC. Its protein is CASSFPGGKGPRGGYTF.

The chain carries TRBV5-1 and TRBJ1-6; D unresolved. V gave up 0 bases and J gave up 9 bases, with 10 bases separating them. This CDR3 has 14 residues. Germline CDR1 is SGHRS and CDR2 is YFSETQ. The CDR3 bases are TGCGCCAGCAGCTTGGACGGGGTGAGTTCACCCCTCCACTTT. The encoded protein is CASSLDGVSSPLHF.